This TCR beta chain came from a study of shared clonotypes between healthy human individuals. Only in-frame clones appear in the TCRdb table, and some are missing; sequencing was by immunoSEQ multiplex PCR. The data show approximately 2.4 million clones, with around 95% seen just once and roughly 0.13% held by the top ten. Comment on this clone: The antigen is unknown.

Study-wide results and caveats: Sequencing depth was expected to influence donor clonotype sharing.

What was sequenced was naive CD4+ T cells sorted from blood. Specified subset: CD45RA+ positively selected. This TCR was sampled from a man in his late teens or twenties in good health.

CDR3 in amino acids: CASSERGIPSYEQYF. The CDR3 DNA reads TGTGCCAGCAGTGAACGGGGTATTCCCTCCTACGAGCAGTACTTC. V gene TRBV2 combines with J gene TRBJ2-7; tentative D call: TRBD2 (5 bases). The CDR3 length is 15 residues. Trimming left V 2 bases short and J 0 bases short, with 11 bases between. In germline, CDR1 is SNHLY, CDR2 FYNNEI.